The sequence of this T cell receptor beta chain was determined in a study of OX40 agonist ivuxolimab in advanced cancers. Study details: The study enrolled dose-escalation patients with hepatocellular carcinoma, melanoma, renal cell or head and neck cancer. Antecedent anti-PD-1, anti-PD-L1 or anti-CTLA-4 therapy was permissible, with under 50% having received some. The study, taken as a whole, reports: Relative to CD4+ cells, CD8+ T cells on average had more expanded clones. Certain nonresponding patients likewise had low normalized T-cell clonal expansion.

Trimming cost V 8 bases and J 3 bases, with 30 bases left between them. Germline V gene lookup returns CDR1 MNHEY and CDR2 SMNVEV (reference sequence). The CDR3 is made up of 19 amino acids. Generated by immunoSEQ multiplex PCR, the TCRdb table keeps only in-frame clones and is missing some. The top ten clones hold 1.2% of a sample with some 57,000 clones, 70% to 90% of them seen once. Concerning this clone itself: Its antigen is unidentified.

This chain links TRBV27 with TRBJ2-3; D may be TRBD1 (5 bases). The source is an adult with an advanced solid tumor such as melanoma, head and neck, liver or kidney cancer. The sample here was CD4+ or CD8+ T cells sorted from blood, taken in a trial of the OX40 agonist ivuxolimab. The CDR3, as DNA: TGTGCCAGCCACAAATGGGGCAGCGCAAAGATTGTGAGAACAGATACGCAGTATTTT. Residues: CASHKWGSAKIVRTDTQYF.